This T cell receptor (beta chain) was identified during a study of CD8 T cells in ankylosing spondylitis. Study-wide points: Ankylosing spondylitis blood appeared to be characterized by a TCR beta motif of several highly homologous variants. Reported data indicate significant enrichment of disease-linked clones within matched ankylosing spondylitis synovial fluid.

Concerning this clonotype: Its antigen is unidentified.

The CDR3 is 14 amino acids. Per germline, CDR1 SGHNT and CDR2 YYREEE (reference sequence). The trim removed 10 bases at V and 3 bases at J, leaving 9 bases unmatched. 5'-RACE, quantitative and with molecular barcodes, yielded the TCR beta libraries. Using its own MiXCR run on the 5' RACE reads, TCRdb lists one record per CDR3 protein. This table has hundreds of thousands of distinct CDR3 sequences, approximately 12% appearing once. V usage is TRBV5-4 and J usage is TRBJ2-1; 8 nucleotides match TRBD2. Sequencing was performed on blood, either unsorted or a sorted T cell fraction (not recorded which). This sequence originates from a male donor with ankylosing spondylitis. CDR3 residues: CALSGGGRYNEQFF. The CDR3 DNA reads TGTGCCCTGAGTGGCGGGGGGCGCTACAATGAGCAGTTCTTC.